A selection of T cell receptor beta chains follows, all from one sample in a study of PD-1 blockade in classical Hodgkin lymphoma. TCRdb keeps only in-frame clones here, not all; method: immunoSEQ multiplex PCR. Here the sample spans some 27,000 clones, just over 90% being singletons. The sequenced sample consisted of peripheral blood mononuclear cells (PBMCs). These receptors were collected from a human donor with classical Hodgkin lymphoma. Both conserved end residues are part of each CDR3. The D gene is left open where the match is weak. For some rows the clone size is stated as once, few or many, or as a class when expanded; others skip it.

v_gene,len,d_gene,j_gene,abundance,CDR3nt,CDR3aa
TRBV7-2,17,TRBD1,TRBJ1-4,.,TGTGCCAGCAGCTCCAGGGACAGGGTTCGAGGCGATGAAAAACTGTTTTTT,CASSSRDRVRGDEKLFF
TRBV27,12,.,TRBJ2-3,.,TGTGCCAGCAGTGCCCTCACAGATACGCAGTATTTT,CASSALTDTQYF
TRBV5-4,16,.,TRBJ1-3,.,TGTGCCAGCAGCTTGGGTGGCAGGGGCAGAGGAAACACCATATATTTT,CASSLGGRGRGNTIYF
TRBV6-5,15,.,TRBJ2-7,.,TGTGCCAGCAGTTTGTTGGGGGTTGCGTCCTACGAGCAGTACTTC,CASSLLGVASYEQYF
TRBV10-3,13,.,TRBJ2-3,.,TGTGCCATCAGTGCGCCCCGACTCGATACGCAGTATTTT,CAISAPRLDTQYF
TRBV18,14,.,TRBJ2-4,.,TGTGCCAGCTCACCGTCAGAGGGGGGAAACATTCAGTACTTC,CASSPSEGGNIQYF
TRBV19,13,.,TRBJ1-1,.,TGTGCCAGTAGTATAGGACAGAACACTGAAGCTTTCTTT,CASSIGQNTEAFF
TRBV5-6,12,.,TRBJ2-3,.,TGTGCCAGCAGCTTTTCCCCAGATACGCAGTATTTT,CASSFSPDTQYF
TRBV6-5,11,.,TRBJ1-2,.,TGTGCCAGCAGGGGCGTTGGCGGCTACACCTTC,CASRGVGGYTF
TRBV19,14,.,TRBJ2-3,.,TGTGCCAGTAGTATGTTAGAGAGCACAGATACGCAGTATTTT,CASSMLESTDTQYF
TRBV11-2,17,TRBD1,TRBJ1-1,.,TGTGCCAGCAGCTTCCCACGCCTAGGGGGCGCGGCGACTGAAGCTTTCTTT,CASSFPRLGGAATEAFF
TRBV6-5,16,TRBD1,TRBJ1-2,.,TGTGCCAGCAGTTACTCAAGGGACAGGGTACTCTATGGCTACACCTTC,CASSYSRDRVLYGYTF
TRBV5-4,16,TRBD1,TRBJ1-1,.,TGTGCCAGCAGCTTGGCCCTGAGGGACAGTCGGACTGAAGCTTTCTTT,CASSLALRDSRTEAFF
TRBV21-1,15,.,TRBJ2-3,.,TGTGCCAGCAGCATCTCCCAAGGCAGCCCAGATACGCAGTATTTT,CASSISQGSPDTQYF
TRBV9,14,.,TRBJ2-5,.,TGTGCCAGCAGCCTCGGGGGAGCGGGAGAGACCCAGTACTTC,CASSLGGAGETQYF
TRBV7-3,13,.,TRBJ2-1,.,TGTGCCAGCAGCTTAGGCCAGAACAATGAGCAGTTCTTC,CASSLGQNNEQFF
TRBV18,13,.,TRBJ2-7,.,TGTGCCAGCTCACCTGTAATAGCAAACGAGCAGTACTTC,CASSPVIANEQYF
TRBV11-3,15,.,TRBJ1-4,.,TGTGCCAGCAGCTTAGGTGGCAGCTCAAATGAAAAACTGTTTTTT,CASSLGGSSNEKLFF
TRBV11-1,15,.,TRBJ2-7,.,TGTGCCAGCAGCTTATGGGGGTCGATCTCCTACGAGCAGTACTTC,CASSLWGSISYEQYF
TRBV5-6,12,.,TRBJ2-5,.,TGTGCCAGCAGCTGGGCGGTGGGGACCCAGTACTTC,CASSWAVGTQYF
TRBV10-1,15,TRBD1,TRBJ2-5,.,TGCGCCAGCAGTGACCCAGGGGGCGCGGGGGAGACCCAGTACTTC,CASSDPGGAGETQYF
TRBV2,13,.,TRBJ2-7,once,TGTGCCAGCAGTGATCTCCGGACCTACGAGCAGTACTTC,CASSDLRTYEQYF
TRBV30,15,TRBD1,TRBJ2-7,.,TGTGCCTGGAGTGTACCGGGACAGGGGGCGCGGGAGCAGTACTTC,CAWSVPGQGAREQYF
TRBV6-5,11,.,TRBJ2-7,.,TGTGCCAGCAGTTACTTGGGACAGCAGTACTTC,CASSYLGQQYF
TRBV18,15,.,TRBJ2-2,.,TGTGCCAGCTCACCGAACAGGGAAAGAGCCGGGGAGCTGTTTTTT,CASSPNRERAGELFF
TRBV20-1,11,.,TRBJ2-7,.,TGCAGCTCGGGACTCGCCTACGAGCAGTACTTC,CSSGLAYEQYF
TRBV19,14,.,TRBJ2-3,.,TGTGCCAGTAGTATAGACCCCGCCACAGATACGCAGTATTTT,CASSIDPATDTQYF